Listed below are T cell receptor beta chains from one sample, sequenced in a study of T cells in Graves' hyperthyroidism and ophthalmopathy. MiXCR, applied by TCRdb to the multiplex PCR reads, yields one record per CDR3 protein. The sample holds around 400,000 distinct CDR3 sequences; approximately 25% are singletons and the top ten take more than 60%. The sample taken for sequencing was blood. These TCRs come from a man aged 50-60 years with Graves' hyperthyroidism. Both conserved end residues are part of each CDR3. A D gene is named only where the DNA matches it firmly. Not every row has a clone size; where given, it reads once, few, many or a size class.

TRBV4-1	15	.	few	TRBJ2-7	CASSQDIGTYDEQYF	TGCGCCAGCAGCCAAGATATTGGGACTTACGACGAGCAGTACTTC
TRBV5-1	14	TRBD1	.	TRBJ2-1	CASSLDREWNEQFF	TGCGCCAGCAGCCTAGACAGGGAATGGAATGAGCAGTTCTTC
TRBV5-1	18	TRBD2	.	TRBJ2-2	CASSSGLAGGPRTGELFF	TGCGCCAGCAGCTCGGGACTAGCGGGAGGGCCAAGGACCGGGGAGCTGTTTTTT
TRBV5-5	13	.	.	TRBJ2-3	CASSGQRGDTQYF	TGTGCCAGCAGCGGCCAGCGTGGAGATACGCAGTATTTT
TRBV20-1	14	.	.	TRBJ2-7	CSASSSEIPYAQYF	TGCAGTGCGTCGTCTAGCGAGATACCTTACGCGCAGTACTTC
TRBV24-1	14	.	few	TRBJ2-3	CATSGISSTDTQYF	TGTGCCACCAGTGGGATCTCTAGCACAGATACGCAGTATTTT
TRBV30	15	TRBD1	.	TRBJ1-5	CAWSRQGALGQPQHF	TGTGCCTGGAGCCGACAGGGGGCGCTGGGTCAGCCCCAGCATTTT
TRBV20-1	14	TRBD2	many	TRBJ2-1	CSARTSGKYNEQFF	TGCAGTGCAAGAACTAGCGGGAAATACAATGAGCAGTTCTTC
TRBV2	15	TRBD2	many	TRBJ2-1	CASTATSGIPYEQFF	TGTGCCAGCACCGCGACTAGCGGGATCCCCTATGAGCAGTTCTTC
TRBV5-5	14	TRBD1	.	TRBJ1-4	CASSIGTGLEKLFF	TGTGCCAGCAGCATCGGGACAGGTCTTGAAAAACTGTTTTTT
TRBV28	18	.	few	TRBJ2-3	CASSSPIPHYGSTDTQYF	TGTGCCAGCAGTTCCCCGATCCCCCACTACGGGAGCACAGATACGCAGTATTTT
TRBV30	15	.	few	TRBJ2-1	CAWSAGARVYNEQFF	TGTGCCTGGAGTGCAGGCGCCAGGGTTTACAATGAGCAGTTCTTC
TRBV2	17	.	.	TRBJ2-4	CASAHSRDILAKNIQYF	TGTGCCAGCGCCCACTCCCGGGACATCTTAGCCAAAAACATTCAGTACTTC
TRBV11-1	13	.	many	TRBJ2-1	CASSLLGYNEQFF	TGTGCCAGCAGCTTACTGGGCTACAATGAGCAGTTCTTC
TRBV6-1	13	.	.	TRBJ2-1	CASRDHAHNEQFF	TGTGCCAGCAGGGACCATGCACACAATGAGCAGTTCTTC
TRBV24-1	14	TRBD2	.	TRBJ2-7	CATSDSGGSDEQYF	TGTGCCACCAGTGATTCGGGGGGGTCAGACGAGCAGTACTTC
TRBV12-3/TRBV12-4	16	TRBD1	.	TRBJ1-2	CASSLGDRGRSGGYTF	TGTGCCAGCAGTTTGGGAGACAGGGGGCGTTCCGGGGGCTACACCTTC
TRBV28	12	TRBD1	many	TRBJ2-1	CASSQGQYEQFF	TGTGCCAGCAGTCAGGGACAGTATGAGCAGTTCTTC
TRBV20-1	13	.	.	TRBJ2-2	CSARGARTGELFF	TGCAGTGCTAGGGGGGCCCGCACCGGGGAGCTGTTTTTT
TRBV30	12	.	once	TRBJ2-7	CAWSPTLEEQYF	TGTGCCTGGAGTCCGACCCTGGAGGAGCAGTACTTC
TRBV5-1	16	.	few	TRBJ2-1	CASSLGYPGPGNEQFF	TGCGCCAGCAGCTTGGGATATCCGGGACCGGGTAATGAGCAGTTCTTC
TRBV28	14	.	.	TRBJ1-2	CASSLPRAHYGYTF	TGTGCCAGCAGTTTACCCCGGGCCCACTATGGCTACACCTTC
TRBV12-3/TRBV12-4	15	.	many	TRBJ2-3	CASSLPGQSTDTQYF	TGTGCCAGCAGTTTACCGGGACAAAGCACAGATACGCAGTATTTT
TRBV12-3/TRBV12-4	13	TRBD1	.	TRBJ1-2	CASTLGTGSGYTF	TGTGCCAGCACCCTCGGGACAGGGTCGGGCTACACCTTC
TRBV7-3	14	.	.	TRBJ2-5	CASSLTGQGETQYF	TGTGCCAGCAGCTTAACTGGGCAGGGTGAGACCCAGTACTTC
TRBV5-1	13	.	.	TRBJ1-2	CASSMDGTYGYTF	TGCGCCAGCAGCATGGACGGGACGTATGGCTACACCTTC
TRBV5-1	15	.	many	TRBJ2-7	CASRDDSSSSYEQYF	TGCGCCAGCAGGGACGACAGTTCTAGCTCCTACGAGCAGTACTTC
TRBV5-1	12	.	.	TRBJ1-6	CASSYNNSPLHF	TGCGCCAGCAGCTACAATAATTCACCCCTCCACTTT
TRBV19	14	TRBD1	few	TRBJ2-2	CASSLPGGTGELFF	TGTGCCAGTAGTCTTCCAGGGGGCACCGGGGAGCTGTTTTTT
TRBV10-3	13	TRBD2	.	TRBJ2-7	CAISSGGKYEQYF	TGTGCCATCTCTTCGGGAGGAAAGTACGAGCAGTACTTC
TRBV7-3	15	TRBD2	.	TRBJ2-2	CASSLAAGAGGELFF	TGTGCCAGCAGCTTAGCGGCGGGAGCGGGCGGGGAGCTGTTTTTT
TRBV19	13	TRBD2	.	TRBJ2-1	CASSGRGYNEQFF	TGTGCCAGTAGCGGGAGGGGCTACAATGAGCAGTTCTTC
TRBV6-1	14	.	.	TRBJ1-5	CASSRTGGDQPQHF	TGTGCCAGCAGCAGAACAGGCGGGGATCAGCCCCAGCATTTT
TRBV7-9	16	.	many	TRBJ2-7	CASSPSVAAYLYEQYF	TGTGCCAGCAGCCCCTCAGTTGCGGCCTACCTCTACGAGCAGTACTTC
TRBV2	15	TRBD2	.	TRBJ2-2	CASSELAGGSGELFF	TGTGCCAGCAGTGAACTGGCGGGAGGGTCCGGGGAGCTGTTTTTT
TRBV24-1	18	TRBD1	.	TRBJ2-5	CATSDHGTGGSYQETQYF	TGTGCCACCAGTGACCACGGGACAGGGGGCTCCTACCAAGAGACCCAGTACTTC
TRBV7-3	14	TRBD2	.	TRBJ2-1	CASSLLWTSAEQFF	TGTGCCAGCAGTTTACTCTGGACTAGCGCCGAGCAGTTCTTC
TRBV5-1	17	TRBD2	few	TRBJ2-5	CASSLTPTSSFQETQYF	TGCGCCAGCAGCTTGACCCCGACTAGCAGTTTCCAAGAGACCCAGTACTTC
TRBV11-3	17	.	.	TRBJ2-1	CASSLESPPAPNNEQFF	TGTGCCAGCAGCTTGGAATCCCCCCCGGCGCCTAACAATGAGCAGTTCTTC
TRBV6-5	13	.	few	TRBJ2-3	CASSYKNGDTQYF	TGTGCCAGCAGTTATAAAAATGGAGATACGCAGTATTTT
TRBV7-2	14	.	.	TRBJ2-1	CASRPRDNYSEQFF	TGTGCCAGCAGACCCCGGGACAACTACAGTGAGCAGTTCTTC
TRBV19	11	TRBD2	.	TRBJ2-1	CASNIAGEQFF	TGTGCCAGTAATATAGCGGGAGAGCAGTTCTTC